Included here is one TCR beta chain sequence, with context. Judged by its sample share, this clonotype qualifies as medium-sized (0.01 to 0.1%). No cognate antigen has been identified for it. Base qualities are not provided; no much larger clone lies one nucleotide away. The record originates from a study of breast tumors, draining lymph nodes, adjacent tissues (dated by TCRdb to about 2016). With respect to the entire study: TCR beta repertoires were compared across tumor, adjacent nontumor tissue and axillary lymph nodes obtained from breast cancer patients. In human breast cancer, the study set out to assess how tumor, surrounding tissue and draining lymph node repertoires relate to one another and whether T cells might be exchanged between them.

Reading from cysteine to phenylalanine, the CDR3 counts 17 amino acids. Only the CDR3 part of the read is kept: 51 bases, read in frame from the first base. According to the germline V gene (reference sequence), CDR1 reads SEHNR and CDR2 reads FQNEAQ. V is pared back by 3 bases and J by 3 bases, with 17 bases lying between the germline termini. TCRdb shows the sequencer as Illumina HiSeq 2000. Multiplex PCR amplification was used to generate the TCR beta chain libraries. The amplified TCR beta chain products were analyzed by high-throughput sequencing. The public sequencing data were trimmed at Q25 with fastp and processed into clonotypes with MiXCR by TCRdb, which kept only in-frame beta chains. Rows matching on CDR3 protein sequence are summarized as one entry with the most common DNA and genes. Recorded for this sample are approximately 11,000 distinct CDR3 sequences; approximately 50% of them occurred a single time. The ten biggest clones cover less than 40% of the sample.

General conclusions and limits of the study: The study presented the conclusion that tumor T cells originate in lymph nodes as consistent with a hypothesis, not as something directly demonstrated. Tumor and nontumor tissue repertoires were significantly more similar in luminal-like than in basal-like breast cancer. T-cell repertoire diversity in tumors was found to be lower than in lymph nodes but higher than in nontumor tissue, and preferential V and J gene usage was observed. The data were judged consistent with most tumor T cells deriving from the lymph node and then expanding within tumor tissue.

Sample: breast tumor tissue. The rearranged chain carries TRBV7-9 and TRBJ1-4; TRBD1 is perhaps the D gene, given 6 matching bases. This clonotype was obtained from a female donor with breast cancer. Some clones in this sample may be carry-over from other donors' samples. Here the CDR3 is given as CASSLGIGGSSNEKLFF. The nucleotide sequence is TGTGCCAGCAGCTTGGGAATCGGGGGCTCTTCTAATGAAAAACTGTTTTTT.